This T cell receptor (beta chain) is drawn from a study of control samples from healthy donors and cancer patients. The V end lost 0 bases, the J end lost 3 bases, and 2 bases lay between the germline ends. CDR3 length: 13 amino acids. Germline CDR1 reads KGHSH; CDR2 reads LQKENI. Clones were sequenced by immunoSEQ multiplex PCR, and TCRdb holds only the in-frame ones, with some missing. Among some 140,000 clones listed, roughly 89% were seen once. V gene TRBV18 combines with J gene TRBJ2-2; D call uncertain. The receptor was derived from a middle-aged man with head and neck cancer. The sequencing input was PBMCs. CDR3 in DNA: TGTGCCAGCTCACCACCCGACACCGGGGAGCTGTTTTTT. This codes for CASSPPDTGELFF.